These 12 T cell receptor beta chains came from one sample sequenced in a study of T cell changes during pregnancy in multiple sclerosis. Libraries were prepared by immunoSEQ multiplex PCR; TCRdb keeps only in-frame clonotypes and omits some of them. Seen here are 25,000 to 30,000 clones, approximately 88% observed once, and the top ten hold approximately 0.6%. The starting material was CD4+ T cells from peripheral blood mononuclear cells, obtained in the first trimester of pregnancy. These TCRs come from a female donor in good health, enrolled as a control in a pregnancy study.

The V gene is TRBV2, the J gene TRBJ1-3, with TRBD1 matching over 9 bases. The V gene end was trimmed by 8 bases and the J gene end by 9 bases; junction bases not matched to a gene: 8. The CDR3 is 13 residues long. CDR1 and CDR2 (germline): SNHLY, FYNNEI. CDR3 sequence (DNA): TGTGCCAGCCGTTGGACAGGGGAAATCACCATATATTTT. It specifies CASRWTGEITIYF.

The rearrangement links TRBV28 to TRBJ2-3, with 13 nucleotides matching TRBD2. The germline V gene encodes CDR1 MDHEN and CDR2 SYDVKM. The CDR3 consists of 16 residues. V gave up 3 bases and J gave up 2 bases; unmatched junction bases: 2. In nucleotides, the CDR3 is TGTGCCAGCAGTTTGGGGACTAGCGGGACCACAGATACGCAGTATTTT. Translation gives CASSLGTSGTTDTQYF.

The chain has TRBV27 and TRBJ2-6, with 8 bases identical to TRBD1. Germline V gene sequence: CDR1 MNHEY, CDR2 SMNVEV (reference sequence). The ends lost 4 bases at V and 1 base at J; junction bases unmatched: 15. CDR3 length: 20 residues. CDR3 residues: CASSSRQFSGGKSGANVLTF. The CDR3 DNA reads TGTGCCAGCAGTTCAAGACAGTTCTCAGGGGGCAAGTCTGGGGCCAACGTCCTGACTTTC.

This chain links TRBV2 with TRBJ2-2; no firm D call. Deletions cut 2 bases from V and 4 bases from J, with 8 bases between. Germline CDR1 is SNHLY and CDR2 is FYNNEI. The CDR3 is 14 amino acids. CDR3 amino acids: CASSEIVTTGELFF. As DNA, the CDR3 is TGTGCCAGCAGTGAAATAGTCACCACCGGGGAGCTGTTTTTT.

The gene calls are TRBV10-1 and TRBJ1-1; 7 positions match TRBD1. The CDR3 is 13 residues long. Germline values: CDR1 WNHNN, CDR2 SYGVQD (reference sequence). V lost 7 bases and J lost 1; bases outside the gene matches: 3. The CDR3 sequence is CASTDRENTEAFF. CDR3 in DNA: TGCGCCAGCACCGACAGGGAGAACACTGAAGCTTTCTTT.

The J gene is TRBJ2-1, the V gene TRBV5-6; no clear D gene. Trimming took 7 bases from V and 6 from J, leaving 11 bases between them. Germline V gives CDR1 SGHDT, CDR2 YYEEEE. The CDR3 spans 12 residues. The CDR3: CASSLLRNEQFF. DNA of the CDR3: TGTGCCAGCTCCTTACTTCGCAATGAGCAGTTCTTC.

In this sample, this clone turned up once. V usage is TRBV9 and J usage is TRBJ2-5, with 10 bases aligning to TRBD2. The CDR3 loop spans 18 amino acids. V lost 3 bases, J lost 0 bases, and 11 bases stayed unmatched. Germline lookup yields CDR1 SGDLS and CDR2 YYNGEE. CDR3 amino acids: CASSGGGGGLAHQETQYF. CDR3 nucleotides: TGTGCCAGCAGCGGGGGAGGAGGGGGACTAGCGCACCAAGAGACCCAGTACTTC.

V usage is TRBV7-2 and J usage is TRBJ1-1; 10 bases map to TRBD1. V shed 6 bases, J shed 6 bases, and the junction held 7 bases outside the gene matches. In germline, CDR1 is SGHTA, CDR2 FQGNSA. The CDR3 has 14 amino acids. CDR3: CASRRTGGSAEAFF. The CDR3 nucleotides read TGTGCCAGCAGAAGGACAGGGGGTTCAGCTGAAGCTTTCTTT.

The chain joins TRBV28 to TRBJ1-5; D unclear. Trimming shortened V by 5 bases and J by 7 bases, and 9 bases separated the two germline ends. Germline V gene data show CDR1 as MDHEN and CDR2 as SYDVKM. The CDR3 sequence is 12 residues long. The CDR3 DNA follows: TGTGCCAGCAGTCTCCCTTTCCAGCCCCAGCATTTT. As protein: CASSLPFQPQHF.

J is TRBJ2-7 and V is TRBV18; no reliable D call. The CDR3 extends over 15 amino acids. V was pared by 6 bases and J by 3 bases, with 18 bases between. Looked up from germline, CDR1 is KGHSH and CDR2 is LQKENI. CDR3 sequence: CASSRKGTTIYEQYF. The CDR3 DNA reads as TGTGCCAGCTCCCGAAAAGGAACTACCATCTACGAGCAGTACTTC.

This chain connects TRBV7-9 to TRBJ2-5, with D maybe TRBD1 (6 bases). Trimming took 5 bases from V and 2 from J, leaving 15 bases between them. The length of the CDR3 is 15 residues. Germline V lookup: CDR1 SEHNR, CDR2 FQNEAQ (reference sequence). CDR3 DNA sequence: TGTGCCAGCAGCCCGCTACAGGGAACACAAGAGACCCAGTACTTC. Encoded protein: CASSPLQGTQETQYF. The entire variable domain, with the rest obtained from reference TRBV7-9 and TRBJ2-5, is as follows: DTGVSQNPRHKITKRGQNVTFRCDPISEHNRLYWYRQTLGQGPEFLTYFQNEAQLEKSRLLSDRFSAERPKGSFSTLEIQRTEQGDSAMYLCASSPLQGTQETQYFGPGTRLLVL.

The V and J genes are TRBV6-6 and TRBJ2-1; 10 nucleotides align to TRBD2. J was trimmed by 9 bases and V by 6 bases; bases with no gene match: 8. CDR3 length: 14 amino acids. The germline V gene encodes CDR1 MNHNY and CDR2 SVGAGI (reference sequence). CDR3 loop: CASRPGLAHGEQFF. The CDR3 region has the DNA TGTGCCAGCAGGCCGGGACTAGCGCATGGTGAGCAGTTCTTC.